Each of the 27 T cell receptor beta chains below was sequenced from the same sample in a study of shared clonotypes between healthy human individuals (dated by TCRdb to 2020 to 2022). CD8 naive samples were obtained by positive selection for CCR7 among CD45RO-negative cells, yielding a CD45RA+CCR7+ population from which TemRA cells were excluded. The protocol used for the library was the immunoSEQ multiplex PCR assay. TCRdb's version of the immuneACCESS table is confined to in-frame rearrangements and falls short of the full clone set. An unresolved V gene accounts for under half of the shortfall where checked; the remainder is of unknown origin. The table for this sample lists about 610,000 clones; about 96% of them were counted only once. About 0.12% of the sample is held by the ten biggest clonotypes. Input material: naive CD8+ T cells sorted from blood. Explained via the paper, the cell subset or site label denotes: CD45RA+CCR7+. Receptor source: a woman under 40 in good health.

The chain couples TRBV28 to TRBJ1-2; TRBD1 agrees at 8 bases. The CDR3 length is 16 residues. Losses at the gene ends were 0 bases for V and 2 bases for J; bases not matched to a gene: 5. Germline CDR1 reads MDHEN; CDR2 reads SYDVKM. The CDR3 DNA is TGTGCCAGCAGTTTATGGACAGGGGAAGGGAACTATGGCTACACCTTC. Translated, it gives CASSLWTGEGNYGYTF.

V and J are TRBV19 and TRBJ2-1, with 11 positions matching TRBD2. Germline CDR1 is LNHDA and CDR2 is SQIVND (reference sequence). The J segment lost 5 bases and the V segment lost 3 bases, leaving 3 bases of the junction unmatched. The CDR3 contains 15 residues. CDR3 protein: CASSIFSGRDNEQFF. The CDR3 coding sequence is TGTGCCAGTAGTATTTTTAGCGGGAGGGACAATGAGCAGTTCTTC. The whole variable domain, filled in from reference TRBV19 and TRBJ2-1, reads DGGITQSPKYLFRKEGQNVTLSCEQNLNHDAMYWYRQDPGQGLRLIYYSQIVNDFQKGDIAEGYSVSREKKESFPLTVTSAQKNPTAFYLCASSIFSGRDNEQFFGPGTRLTVL.

The rearrangement links TRBV5-1 to TRBJ1-1; D remains ambiguous. CDR1 is SGHRS and CDR2 is YFSETQ in the germline V gene. This CDR3 has 10 amino acids. Trimming took off 4 bases at V and 10 bases at J, with 8 bases between the two ends. The CDR3 spells CASSPQGAFF. The CDR3 DNA is TGCGCCAGCAGCCCCCAAGGAGCTTTCTTT.

The chain joins TRBV29-1 to TRBJ2-7; 12 bases fit TRBD2. The CDR3 runs to 16 residues. CDR1 SQVTM and CDR2 ANQGSEA come from the germline V gene. V gave up 1 base and J gave up 3 bases; unmatched junction bases: 7. The CDR3 coding sequence is TGCAGCGTTGAAGGGAGCGGACTAGCGGGGAACTACGAGCAGTACTTC. Amino acid sequence: CSVEGSGLAGNYEQYF.

Worth noting for this clone: Distinct nucleotide sequences in the sample also encode this CDR3. The gene calls are TRBV27 and TRBJ1-5, with 7 nucleotides matching TRBD1. Germline CDR1 MNHEY, CDR2 SMNVEV (reference sequence). Trimming removed 6 bases from V and 7 bases from J; junction bases left unmatched: 3. This CDR3 is 12 amino acids long. CDR3 coding DNA: TGTGCCAGCAGGACAGGGCTCCAGCCCCAGCATTTT. Amino acid sequence: CASRTGLQPQHF.

The V gene is TRBV11-2, the J gene TRBJ2-3, with a weak D call TRBD1 (6 bases). The CDR3 covers 15 residues. Germline values: CDR1 SGHAT, CDR2 FQNNGV. Trimming pared 5 bases from V and 6 bases from J, leaving 18 bases between. For the CDR3, the DNA is TGTGCCAGCAGCGACTTTGCATACAGGGCTGATACGCAGTATTTT. Protein sequence: CASSDFAYRADTQYF.

As to this clone: Other nucleotide sequences in the sample specify the same CDR3. The CDR3 bases are TGTGCCTGGAGTGTAGGAACTGAAGCTTTCTTT. It specifies CAWSVGTEAFF. The chain couples TRBV30 to TRBJ1-1, with D unclear. Germline lookup yields CDR1 GTSNPN and CDR2 SVGIG (reference sequence). The CDR3 is 11 amino acids. Trimming took 0 bases from V and 5 from J, leaving 4 bases between them.

V and J are TRBV19 and TRBJ2-1; the D gene could be TRBD1 or TRBD2 (5 bases each). V was cut by 0 bases and J by 5 bases, with 17 bases left in between. This CDR3 is 17 amino acids long. CDR1 and CDR2 from the germline V gene are LNHDA and SQIVND (reference sequence). The CDR3 coding sequence is TGTGCCAGTAGTATAGATGGGTTCCGGTTGGGGGACAATGAGCAGTTCTTC. Its protein is CASSIDGFRLGDNEQFF.

The J gene is TRBJ2-5, the V gene TRBV5-6, with 8 bases that match TRBD1. Germline V gene lookup returns CDR1 SGHDT and CDR2 YYEEEE. V was pared by 1 base and J by 2 bases, with 1 base of the junction left unmatched. The CDR3 is 14 residues long. The CDR3 DNA reads as TGTGCCAGCAGCTTGACAGGGGGGCAAGAGACCCAGTACTTC. Amino acid sequence: CASSLTGGQETQYF.

The chain is built from TRBV5-8 and TRBJ2-3; 7 bases map to TRBD1. Trimming at V came to 0 bases and at J to 2 bases, leaving 6 bases not matched to a gene. Germline V gene data show CDR1 as SGHTS and CDR2 as YDEGEE. The CDR3 runs 16 residues. The CDR3 spells CASSLDRGRATDTQYF. DNA for the CDR3: TGTGCCAGCAGCTTGGACAGGGGAAGGGCCACAGATACGCAGTATTTT.

Of note for this clone: One end of the junction is discordant with germline, which a read error may explain. The same CDR3 arises from other DNA sequences in this sample as well. The V and J genes are TRBV11-2 and TRBJ2-7, with a possible D match to TRBD1 (6 bases). Germline V gene sequence: CDR1 SGHAT, CDR2 FQNNGV. The CDR3 length is 14 residues. This CDR3 reads CASSLGSRGYEQYF. The CDR3 DNA follows: TGTGCCAGCAGTTTAGGGTCCAGGGGCTACGAGCAGTACTTC.

The DNA of the CDR3 is TGCAGCGTTGATACGGCGGGAGGCCAGGGAGATACGCAGTATTTT. It codes for CSVDTAGGQGDTQYF. J is TRBJ2-3 and V is TRBV29-1, with 8 bases fitting TRBD2. The CDR3 extends over 15 amino acids. In germline, CDR1 is SQVTM, CDR2 ANQGSEA. V lost 3 bases and J lost 5; bases outside the gene matches: 10.

The chain has TRBV19 and TRBJ1-3; 8 bases are shared with TRBD1. CDR3 length equals 15 residues. The germline V gene encodes CDR1 LNHDA and CDR2 SQIVND (reference sequence). V was clipped by 6 bases and J by 0 bases; unmatched bases: 4. CDR3 in amino acids: CASRRDRGSGNTIYF. The CDR3 DNA follows: TGTGCCAGTAGGCGTGACAGGGGCTCTGGAAACACCATATATTTT. The whole variable domain, remainder taken from reference TRBV19 and TRBJ1-3, is DGGITQSPKYLFRKEGQNVTLSCEQNLNHDAMYWYRQDPGQGLRLIYYSQIVNDFQKGDIAEGYSVSREKKESFPLTVTSAQKNPTAFYLCASRRDRGSGNTIYFGEGSWLTVV.

The V call is TRBV5-1, the J call TRBJ2-7; TRBD1 agrees at 7 bases. There are 16 residues in the CDR3. The V gene end was trimmed by 4 bases and the J gene end by 4 bases; junction bases not matched to a gene: 14. Germline assignment: CDR1 SGHRS and CDR2 YFSETQ. For the CDR3, the DNA is TGCGCCAGCAGCCCGGAACCGGGACAGAATTTTTACGAGCAGTACTTC. Protein: CASSPEPGQNFYEQYF.

V is TRBV7-2 and J is TRBJ1-4; D is unclear. V lost 5 bases, J lost 7 bases, and 20 bases lay in between. CDR1 SGHTA and CDR2 FQGNSA come from the germline V gene. The CDR3 has 16 residues. The CDR3 loop is CASSLEYPGMGEKLFF. The DNA of the CDR3 is TGTGCCAGCAGCCTAGAATACCCCGGAATGGGTGAAAAACTGTTTTTT.

V is TRBV28 and J is TRBJ2-6, with 7 bases aligning to TRBD1. Germline V gives CDR1 MDHEN, CDR2 SYDVKM. This CDR3 is built from 16 residues. V gave up 3 bases and J gave up 2 bases; unmatched junction bases: 4. The CDR3 spells CASSFPDRAGANVLTF. CDR3 bases: TGTGCCAGCAGTTTCCCCGACAGGGCTGGGGCCAACGTCCTGACTTTC.

The chain combines TRBV28 with TRBJ1-2; no definite D call. The CDR3 sequence is 14 residues long. V lost 6 bases and J 4 bases, leaving 15 bases between the germline ends. The germline gives CDR1 MDHEN, CDR2 SYDVKM. The CDR3 sequence is CASREREESYGYTF. CDR3 nucleotides: TGTGCCAGCAGGGAACGGGAAGAGAGCTATGGCTACACCTTC.

The J gene is TRBJ2-1, the V gene TRBV5-1, with 10 positions matching TRBD2. Trimming removed 9 bases from V and 2 bases from J; junction bases left unmatched: 8. This CDR3 has 15 amino acids. In germline, CDR1 is SGHRS, CDR2 YFSETQ. CDR3 in amino acids: CATTEAGGAYNEQFF. The CDR3 region has the DNA TGCGCCACCACCGAAGCGGGAGGGGCCTACAATGAGCAGTTCTTC. The variable domain in full, with the rest retrieved from reference TRBV5-1 and TRBJ2-1, is KAGVTQTPRYLIKTRGQQVTLSCSPISGHRSVSWYQQTPGQGLQFLFEYFSETQRNKGNFPGRFSGRQFSNSRSEMNVSTLELGDSALYLCATTEAGGAYNEQFFGPGTRLTVL.

A remark on this clone: In the same sample, other DNA sequences code for this CDR3. V gene TRBV9 combines with J gene TRBJ1-5; TRBD1 aligns across 11 bases. With 5 bases clipped from V and 7 bases from J, the junction kept 2 bases outside the gene matches. The CDR3 runs to 13 residues. Germline CDR1 reads SGDLS; CDR2 reads YYNGEE. CDR3 in amino acids: CASSGTGGQPQHF. CDR3 nucleotide sequence: TGTGCCAGCAGTGGGACAGGGGGACAGCCCCAGCATTTT.

This chain links TRBV19 with TRBJ1-2, with unresolved D. V lost 3 bases and J lost 0, with 8 bases in between. In germline, CDR1 is LNHDA, CDR2 SQIVND (reference sequence). The CDR3 covers 14 residues. The CDR3 bases are TGTGCCAGTAGTATGCCGGGAGCTAACTATGGCTACACCTTC. Its translation: CASSMPGANYGYTF. Supplemented by reference TRBV19 and TRBJ1-2, the full variable domain reads DGGITQSPKYLFRKEGQNVTLSCEQNLNHDAMYWYRQDPGQGLRLIYYSQIVNDFQKGDIAEGYSVSREKKESFPLTVTSAQKNPTAFYLCASSMPGANYGYTFGSGTRLTVV.

This rearrangement joins TRBV28 to TRBJ2-1; a possible D gene is TRBD1 (6 bases). CDR1 is MDHEN, CDR2 SYDVKM, per germline. The CDR3 is 14 amino acids. V was shortened by 3 bases and J by 1 base, with 7 bases between the two germline ends. The CDR3 region is CASSLQGSYNEQFF. Here the CDR3 DNA reads TGTGCCAGCAGTTTGCAGGGGTCCTACAATGAGCAGTTCTTC. The full variable domain, rest sourced from reference TRBV28 and TRBJ2-1, is DVKVTQSSRYLVKRTGEKVFLECVQDMDHENMFWYRQDPGLGLRLIYFSYDVKMKEKGDIPEGYSVSREKKERFSLILESASTNQTSMYLCASSLQGSYNEQFFGPGTRLTVL.

This clone was detected once. The V call is TRBV7-9, the J call TRBJ2-5; 8 bases align to TRBD2. This CDR3 contains 13 residues. The V and J ends lost 11 bases and 5 bases, in that order; junction bases with no gene match: 10. The germline V gene encodes CDR1 SEHNR and CDR2 FQNEAQ (reference sequence). CDR3 protein: CAWGGRRVETQYF. The CDR3 DNA follows: TGTGCCTGGGGCGGGAGGAGGGTCGAGACCCAGTACTTC.

This chain uses TRBV11-2 with TRBJ2-1, with a possible D match to TRBD2 (6 bases). The CDR3 extends over 16 amino acids. From germline, CDR1 is SGHAT and CDR2 FQNNGV. V shed 3 bases and J shed 6 bases, with 18 bases lying between them. As DNA, the CDR3 is TGTGCCAGCAGCTTCGGGGGATATAGGAGGAGCAATGAGCAGTTCTTC. Translating it yields CASSFGGYRRSNEQFF. Full variable domain (missing parts from reference TRBV11-2 and TRBJ2-1): EAGVAQSPRYKIIEKRQSVAFWCNPISGHATLYWYQQILGQGPKLLIQFQNNGVVDDSQLPKDRFSAERLKGVDSTLKIQPAKLEDSAVYLCASSFGGYRRSNEQFFGPGTRLTVL.

This chain uses TRBV29-1 with TRBJ2-1; the match to TRBD2 covers 11 bases. The germline V gene has CDR1 SQVTM and CDR2 ANQGSEA. The CDR3 is 16 amino acids. After removal of 7 bases from V and 4 bases from J, the junction contained 12 bases not matched to a gene. CDR3 bases: TGCAGCGCACAAAGGGGACTAGCGGCCAAATACAATGAGCAGTTCTTC. This codes for CSAQRGLAAKYNEQFF.

This clone was seen a few times. The J gene is TRBJ1-5, the V gene TRBV6-1; 7 nucleotides agree with TRBD1. This CDR3 contains 17 residues. Losses at the gene ends were 4 bases for V and 7 bases for J; bases not matched to a gene: 16. Per the germline V gene, CDR1 is MNHNS and CDR2 is SASEGT. DNA for the CDR3: TGTGCCAGCAGTGGAAGGAGGGGGCGAGCTTTTAGCCAGCCCCAGCATTTT. Translated, it gives CASSGRRGRAFSQPQHF.

This clone was detected once. This sequence joins TRBV19 and TRBJ2-7; TRBD1 is a possible D gene (6 bases). This CDR3 has 14 residues. Trimming cost V 3 bases and J 2 bases, with 11 bases left between them. Germline V lookup: CDR1 LNHDA, CDR2 SQIVND (reference sequence). CDR3 region: CASSMGDKTYEQYF. Written as DNA, the CDR3 is TGTGCCAGTAGTATGGGGGACAAGACCTACGAGCAGTACTTC.

This chain connects TRBV19 to TRBJ1-5; 7 bases are shared with TRBD1. This CDR3 is 17 amino acids long. In germline, CDR1 is LNHDA, CDR2 SQIVND (reference sequence). Trimming removed 3 bases from V and 0 bases from J; junction bases left unmatched: 8. DNA for the CDR3: TGTGCCAGTAGTATTGGGACAGACTTTTATAGCAATCAGCCCCAGCATTTT. Translating gives CASSIGTDFYSNQPQHF.